This passage covers 8 T cell receptor beta chains from one sample sequenced in a study of cytomegalovirus exposure and HLA in healthy donors. Use of 60 Vbeta and 13 Jbeta primers characterized the PCR. The data were produced by immunoSEQ multiplex PCR, yet TCRdb's version contains in-frame clones alone and is incomplete. The table lists fewer than 200,000 clones, approximately 62% of them singletons. What was sequenced was PBMCs. These receptors originate from a man in his fifties or sixties in good health and CMV-seronegative.

The chain links TRBV7-9 to TRBJ2-5; 7 nucleotides match TRBD1. V was clipped by 5 bases and J by 5 bases; unmatched bases: 8. Germline V gene sequence: CDR1 SEHNR, CDR2 FQNEAQ (reference sequence). The CDR3 sequence is 14 residues long. The CDR3 nucleotides read TGTGCCAGCAGCCTACTGACAGGGAGTGAGACCCAGTACTTC. This encodes CASSLLTGSETQYF.

Written as DNA, the CDR3 is TGTGCCAGCAGCCCGGGACAGAATTCACCCCTCCACTTT. It is translated as CASSPGQNSPLHF. The chain has TRBV7-9 and TRBJ1-6; 7 bases agree with TRBD1. After removal of 5 bases from V and 7 bases from J, the junction contained 2 bases not matched to a gene. The germline CDR1 and CDR2 sequences are SEHNR and FQNEAQ (reference sequence). The CDR3 runs 13 residues.

J is TRBJ1-2 and V is TRBV5-1; D might be TRBD1 (6 bases). The CDR3 length is 15 residues. The V and J ends lost 6 bases and 6 bases respectively, with 21 bases between them. Germline assignment: CDR1 SGHRS and CDR2 YFSETQ. This chain's CDR3 is CASTLAGGEFHGYTF. CDR3 bases: TGCGCCAGCACGCTCGCGGGGGGCGAATTCCATGGCTACACCTTC. Complete variable domain (other parts from reference TRBV5-1 and TRBJ1-2): KAGVTQTPRYLIKTRGQQVTLSCSPISGHRSVSWYQQTPGQGLQFLFEYFSETQRNKGNFPGRFSGRQFSNSRSEMNVSTLELGDSALYLCASTLAGGEFHGYTFGSGTRLTVV.

Only a few counts were recorded for this clone. The V and J genes are TRBV5-1 and TRBJ1-2; 8 bases agree with TRBD1. The CDR3 loop spans 14 amino acids. Germline assignment: CDR1 SGHRS and CDR2 YFSETQ. V was pared by 4 bases and J by 4 bases, with 6 bases of the junction left unmatched. CDR3 DNA: TGCGCCAGCAGCCTCTGGACAGGGCCCTATGGCTACACCTTC. Its protein product is CASSLWTGPYGYTF.

This chain links TRBV28 with TRBJ1-5; no firm D call. The V end was cut by 5 bases, the J end by 3 bases, with 5 bases between. This CDR3 has 12 residues. Per the germline V gene, CDR1 is MDHEN and CDR2 is SYDVKM. The DNA of the CDR3 is TGTGCCAGCAGTAACTACAATCAGCCCCAGCATTTT. Translated: CASSNYNQPQHF.

This clone was seen just once. The V and J genes are TRBV28 and TRBJ1-1; no clear D gene. The V end lost 2 bases, the J end lost 4 bases, and 5 bases lay between the germline ends. Germline values: CDR1 MDHEN, CDR2 SYDVKM. The CDR3 is 12 amino acids. In nucleotides, the CDR3 is TGTGCCAGCAGTTTACTGCGCACTGAAGCTTTCTTT. Its protein is CASSLLRTEAFF.

This clone was recorded a few times. The V call is TRBV6-1, the J call TRBJ1-1; 11 nucleotides agree with TRBD1. Germline V gene sequence: CDR1 MNHNS, CDR2 SASEGT. Germline trimming cut 2 bases from V and 10 bases from J; bases unmatched to any gene: 6. This CDR3 is 14 amino acids long. The CDR3 region is CASSELGQGDVAFF. The DNA for the CDR3 is TGTGCCAGCAGTGAATTGGGACAGGGGGACGTAGCTTTCTTT.

The chain is built from TRBV11-3 and TRBJ2-3, with D perhaps TRBD2 (5 bases). Germline lookup yields CDR1 SGHNT and CDR2 YENEEA. This CDR3 spans 15 amino acids. V lost 0 bases and J 4 bases, leaving 11 bases between the germline ends. This chain's CDR3 is CASSLEASRADTQYF. The CDR3 DNA is TGTGCCAGCAGCTTAGAGGCTAGCCGCGCAGATACGCAGTATTTT.